A single sample gave rise to the 9 T cell receptor beta chains below, sequenced in a study of blood T cell repertoires in COVID-19. The method was immunoSEQ multiplex PCR; TCRdb's version includes in-frame clones alone and lacks a portion of them. This table has a few hundred thousand clones, 65% to 90% appearing once. Sequenced input: PBMCs or T cells enriched from blood (not recorded which). The receptor source for this set is a woman between 35 and 50 years old with acute COVID-19.

V gene TRBV27 combines with J gene TRBJ2-1, with D possibly being TRBD1 (6 bases). Trimming cost V 10 bases and J 5 bases, with 18 bases left between them. CDR3 length equals 14 residues. Germline CDR1 and CDR2: MNHEY and SMNVEV (reference sequence). Here the CDR3 reads CATTTGTPNNEQFF. In DNA form, the CDR3 reads TGTGCCACTACTACCGGGACACCAAACAATGAGCAGTTCTTC.

This sequence joins TRBV28 and TRBJ1-5, with a possible D match to TRBD1 (5 bases). V dropped 2 bases and J dropped 3 bases, with 11 bases sitting between them. This CDR3 spans 15 amino acids. Germline CDR1 MDHEN, CDR2 SYDVKM. The CDR3 is CASSLGRGDNQPQHF. The CDR3 DNA reads TGTGCCAGCAGTTTAGGGCGGGGGGACAATCAGCCCCAGCATTTT.

Remarks on this clone: At one end, the junction sequence differs from germline, possibly due to a read error. The chain joins TRBV7-2 to TRBJ2-7; 9 bases align to TRBD2. The CDR3 consists of 13 residues. Germline loops: CDR1 SGHTA, CDR2 FQGNSA. The CDR3 coding sequence is TGTGCCAGCAGCCTAGCGGGACAGTACGAGCAGTACTTC. It translates to CASSLAGQYEQYF.

CDR3 DNA sequence: TGTGCCACCGCGGACAGCGAAAAACTGTTTTTT. Translating it yields CATADSEKLFF. The chain couples TRBV24-1 to TRBJ1-4, with D possibly TRBD1 on 6 matching bases. Germline CDR1 and CDR2: KGHDR and SFDVKD. This CDR3 has 11 amino acids. V was pared by 9 bases and J by 8 bases, with 9 bases between.

The V and J genes are TRBV3-1 (or the pseudogene TRBV3-2) and TRBJ2-7; a possible D gene is TRBD2 (7 bases). The CDR3 sequence is 15 residues long. Trimming stripped 7 bases from V and 4 bases from J, with 20 bases between. CDR1 LGHDT and CDR2 YNNKEL come from the germline V gene (reference sequence). The CDR3 region has the DNA TGTGCCAGCACCCTCTCCGGGGGGCAAAGATACGAGCAGTACTTC. Translation: CASTLSGGQRYEQYF.

This sequence joins TRBV9 and TRBJ2-3; 7 nucleotides agree with TRBD2. The CDR3 is 16 amino acids. V was clipped by 0 bases and J by 2 bases; unmatched bases: 6. CDR1 and CDR2 from the germline V gene are SGDLS and YYNGEE. The CDR3 DNA is TGTGCCAGCAGCGTAGAGGGAGCGGGAACCACAGATACGCAGTATTTT. Residues: CASSVEGAGTTDTQYF.

This clone was seen a few times. The chain is built from TRBV5-5 and TRBJ2-7, with 8 positions matching TRBD2. CDR1 SGHKS and CDR2 YYEKEE come from the germline V gene (reference sequence). CDR3 size: 14 residues. V trimming: 1 base; J trimming: 1 base; junction bases outside the gene matches: 1. CDR3 sequence (DNA): TGTGCCAGCAGCTTGTCGGGAGGGTCCTACGAGCAGTACTTC. Translation gives CASSLSGGSYEQYF.

The genes are TRBV21-1 and TRBJ2-3; no check of the table's D call, TRBD2, against the DNA was made. TRBV21-1 represents a pseudogene. This CDR3 contains 15 residues. The CDR3 DNA is TGTGCCAGCAGCAAAAGGCGGGGTTGGACAGATACGCAGTATTTT. Its translation is CASSKRRGWTDTQYF.

The chain is built from TRBV13 and TRBJ1-2; TRBD1 is a possible D gene (6 bases). Germline-derived CDR1 and CDR2 are PRHDT and FYEKMQ (reference sequence). The CDR3 length is 15 residues. The V end lost 7 bases, the J end lost 2 bases, and 17 bases lay between the germline ends. As DNA, the CDR3 is TGTGCCAGCACCCAAAGACAGGTCTTAAACTATGGCTACACCTTC. The encoded protein is CASTQRQVLNYGYTF.